This passage covers 30 T cell receptor beta chains from one sample sequenced in a study of cytomegalovirus exposure and HLA in healthy donors. The PCR was carried out with 60 Vbeta primers and 13 Jbeta primers. Sequenced by immunoSEQ multiplex PCR; TCRdb stores in-frame clones only, minus some. The sample contains approximately 290,000 clones, roughly 80% of which appear only once. What was sequenced was PBMCs. These receptors all come from a girl aged 2-10 years in good health and CMV-seronegative.

This rearrangement joins TRBV7-3 to TRBJ2-3, with TRBD2 matching 8 bases. The CDR3 contains 15 residues. Germline CDR1 SGHTA, CDR2 FQGTGA. V shed 3 bases, J shed 6 bases, and the junction held 8 bases outside the gene matches. Here the CDR3 reads CASSFYVGGDDTQYF. In DNA, the CDR3 is TGTGCCAGCAGCTTTTATGTCGGGGGGGATGATACGCAGTATTTT. Full variable domain (outside the CDR3, taken from reference TRBV7-3 and TRBJ2-3): GAGVSQTPSNKVTEKGKYVELRCDPISGHTALYWYRQSLGQGPEFLIYFQGTGAADDSGLPNDRFFAVRPEGSVSTLKIQRTERGDSAVYLCASSFYVGGDDTQYFGPGTRLTVL.

This clone was seen just once. The chain carries TRBV11-1 and TRBJ2-1; TRBD2 matches 8 bases. In germline, CDR1 is SGHAT, CDR2 FQDESV (reference sequence). The CDR3 is 15 amino acids. Trimming took 7 bases from V and 5 from J; bases not matched to a gene: 10. CDR3 protein: CASKFLAGPDNEQFF. CDR3 coding DNA: TGTGCCAGCAAGTTTTTAGCGGGACCCGACAATGAGCAGTTCTTC.

J is TRBJ2-1 and V is TRBV4-1; the D gene is possibly TRBD1 (6 bases). The CDR3 is made up of 17 amino acids. The germline CDR1 and CDR2 sequences are MGHRA and YSYEKL. The CDR3 is CAMGDNHDPLIYNEQFF. As DNA, the CDR3 is TGCGCGATGGGGGACAACCACGATCCCCTTATCTACAATGAGCAGTTCTTC.

This sequence joins TRBV19 and TRBJ2-5; TRBD2 is a possible D gene (6 bases). CDR3 length: 14 amino acids. Trimming pared 7 bases from V and 4 bases from J, leaving 16 bases between. Germline V CDR1 and CDR2: LNHDA, SQIVND (reference sequence). The CDR3 protein is CASNKGGNGETQYF. CDR3 DNA sequence: TGTGCCAGTAATAAGGGCGGGAATGGAGAGACCCAGTACTTC.

This chain uses TRBV7-4 with TRBJ2-5; weak D call: TRBD1 (7 bases). The J call could be wrong; TRBJ2-7 is a better fit for the DNA end. The CDR3 runs 15 residues. The germline CDR1 and CDR2 sequences are SGHVT and SQSDAQ. The chain's CDR3 is CASRKSGTQGDEQYF. Written as DNA, the CDR3 is TGTGCCAGCAGGAAATCCGGGACTCAGGGGGACGAGCAGTACTTC.

CDR3 sequence reads: CASGQREWQETQYF. CDR3 nucleotides: TGTGCCAGCGGACAGCGGGAGTGGCAAGAGACCCAGTACTTC. The chain employs TRBV18 and TRBJ2-5, with TRBD2 matching 8 bases. This CDR3 has 14 residues. In germline, CDR1 is KGHSH, CDR2 LQKENI. V shed 8 bases and J 2 bases; nucleotides not matched to a gene: 7.

The V gene is TRBV9, the J gene TRBJ2-5; TRBD2 aligns across 9 bases. J was trimmed by 2 bases and V by 3 bases; bases with no gene match: 5. CDR3 size: 15 residues. The V gene's germline CDR1 is SGDLS and CDR2 YYNGEE. The CDR3 loop is CASSGGGGEQETQYF. CDR3 in DNA: TGTGCCAGCAGCGGGGGCGGGGGGGAACAAGAGACCCAGTACTTC.

V and J are TRBV6-5 and TRBJ1-1; D gene unclear. The V gene lost 6 bases and the J gene lost 5 bases, with 19 bases spanning the gap. CDR3 length equals 15 residues. Per germline, CDR1 MNHEY and CDR2 SVGAGI. CDR3 DNA sequence: TGTGCCAGCAGCCCGACCGTAGGGAGATGGACTGAAGCTTTCTTT. The encoded protein is CASSPTVGRWTEAFF.

A single count supports this clone. The V call is TRBV18, the J call TRBJ2-1; D might be TRBD2 (5 bases). Germline assignment: CDR1 KGHSH and CDR2 LQKENI. This CDR3 has 14 residues. Trimming removed 0 bases from V and 3 bases from J, with 6 bases in between. The chain's CDR3 is CASSPPAGYNEQFF. As DNA, the CDR3 is TGTGCCAGCTCACCACCGGCGGGCTACAATGAGCAGTTCTTC.

The chain joins TRBV5-6 to TRBJ2-2; 9 bases are a match to TRBD1. Germline CDR1 is SGHDT and CDR2 is YYEEEE. The CDR3 sequence is 16 residues long. With 0 bases clipped from V and 7 bases from J, the junction kept 7 bases outside the gene matches. The CDR3 reads CASSLGDREYGGELFF. The DNA of the CDR3 is TGTGCCAGCAGCTTGGGGGACAGGGAGTACGGCGGGGAGCTGTTTTTT.

This chain connects TRBV6-1 to TRBJ1-1; D possibly corresponds to TRBD1 (5 bases). The CDR3 is 14 amino acids. Per germline, CDR1 MNHNS and CDR2 SASEGT. V lost 6 bases and J lost 1, with 12 bases in between. The CDR3 region has the DNA TGTGCCAGCAGGGAGACAGAAACGAACACTGAAGCTTTCTTT. This sequence encodes CASRETETNTEAFF.

The chain's CDR3 is CASSLHGQGRFCGYTF. In nucleotides, the CDR3 is TGTGCCAGCAGCTTGCACGGCCAGGGGAGATTCTGTGGCTACACCTTC. V gene TRBV7-9 combines with J gene TRBJ1-2; D is possibly TRBD1 (6 bases). The CDR3 spans 16 residues. V was pared by 3 bases and J by 7 bases, with 21 bases between. Germline V gene sequence: CDR1 SEHNR, CDR2 FQNEAQ (reference sequence). Supplemented by reference TRBV7-9 and TRBJ1-2, the full variable domain reads DTGVSQNPRHKITKRGQNVTFRCDPISEHNRLYWYRQTLGQGPEFLTYFQNEAQLEKSRLLSDRFSAERPKGSFSTLEIQRTEQGDSAMYLCASSLHGQGRFCGYTFGSGTRLTVV.

The sample holds a few counts of this clone. V and J are TRBV9 and TRBJ2-1, with D maybe TRBD1 (6 bases). The V end was cut by 3 bases, the J end by 2 bases, with 12 bases between. This CDR3 has 15 amino acids. Germline CDR1 and CDR2: SGDLS and YYNGEE. CDR3 in DNA: TGTGCCAGCAGCGCCTTCCAGGGGACCTACAATGAGCAGTTCTTC. This sequence encodes CASSAFQGTYNEQFF.

CDR3 DNA: TGTGCCAGCAGCCCTAGGCGAGGGAATCAGCCCCAGCATTTT. Protein sequence: CASSPRRGNQPQHF. The chain recombines TRBV28 with TRBJ1-5; D ambiguous. This CDR3 region has 14 residues. V lost 6 bases, J lost 4 bases, and 13 bases lay in between. Per germline, CDR1 MDHEN and CDR2 SYDVKM.

The V and J genes are TRBV9 and TRBJ1-2, with 9 bases matching TRBD1. The germline V gene has CDR1 SGDLS and CDR2 YYNGEE. There are 14 residues in the CDR3. After removal of 7 bases from V and 6 bases from J, the junction contained 10 bases not matched to a gene. The CDR3 loop is CASGERDREDGYTF. Here the CDR3 DNA reads TGTGCCAGCGGTGAAAGGGACAGGGAGGATGGCTACACCTTC.

The rearrangement uses TRBV7-6 and TRBJ1-6; 7 nucleotides match TRBD1. Germline assignment: CDR1 SGHVS and CDR2 FNYEAQ. Trimming cost V 5 bases and J 12 bases; bases outside gene matches: 10. The CDR3 consists of 14 residues. The CDR3 DNA sequence: TGTGCCAGCAGCAGAGACAGGGCGCTAGTACCCCTCCACTTT. This sequence encodes CASSRDRALVPLHF.

This clone was found a few times. The gene calls are TRBV11-2 and TRBJ2-1; a weak D match, TRBD2 (5 bases). The CDR3 consists of 12 residues. The V gene lost 5 bases and the J gene lost 8 bases, with 10 bases spanning the gap. Germline V gene data show CDR1 as SGHAT and CDR2 as FQNNGV. The CDR3 DNA follows: TGTGCCAGCAGCCTGAACGGGGATGAGCAGTTCTTC. Translating it yields CASSLNGDEQFF.

This clone was seen more than once but under ten times. The chain uses TRBV5-4 and TRBJ1-1; 7 nucleotides match TRBD1. The length of the CDR3 is 15 residues. Germline lookup yields CDR1 SGHNT and CDR2 YYREEE (reference sequence). Germline trimming cut 0 bases from V and 1 base from J; bases unmatched to any gene: 3. The DNA of the CDR3 is TGTGCCAGCAGCTTGGGGGACAGCAAGAACACTGAAGCTTTCTTT. Protein: CASSLGDSKNTEAFF.

This clone was seen just once. The chain combines TRBV7-3 with TRBJ1-4; TRBD1 matches at 7 bases. V gave up 7 bases and J gave up 3 bases; unmatched junction bases: 5. The V gene's germline CDR1 is SGHTA and CDR2 FQGTGA. The CDR3 sequence is 14 residues long. The CDR3 reads CASNPGQSNEKLFF. The CDR3 region has the DNA TGTGCCAGCAACCCGGGACAGTCTAATGAAAAACTGTTTTTT. Using reference TRBV7-3 and TRBJ1-4 for the parts outside the CDR3, the full variable domain is GAGVSQTPSNKVTEKGKYVELRCDPISGHTALYWYRQSLGQGPEFLIYFQGTGAADDSGLPNDRFFAVRPEGSVSTLKIQRTERGDSAVYLCASNPGQSNEKLFFGSGTQLSVL.

This chain joins TRBV19 and TRBJ1-6, with D hard to call. This CDR3 comprises 15 residues. Trimming removed 2 bases from V and 3 bases from J, with 8 bases in between. Germline assignment: CDR1 LNHDA and CDR2 SQIVND (reference sequence). CDR3 sequence: CASSIRGNYNSPLHF. CDR3 DNA sequence: TGTGCCAGTAGTATAAGAGGGAACTATAATTCACCCCTCCACTTT.

This chain uses TRBV11-2 with TRBJ2-1; maybe TRBD1 (6 bases). Trimming stripped 3 bases from V and 0 bases from J, with 18 bases between. The CDR3 is 18 amino acids. The germline gives CDR1 SGHAT, CDR2 FQNNGV. CDR3 in amino acids: CASSLWPSGTSSYNEQFF. CDR3 sequence (DNA): TGTGCCAGCAGCTTGTGGCCGTCGGGGACAAGCTCCTACAATGAGCAGTTCTTC.

This clone was counted between two and nine times. V usage is TRBV9 and J usage is TRBJ1-2, with 7 positions matching TRBD1. This CDR3 contains 15 residues. Germline-derived CDR1 and CDR2 are SGDLS and YYNGEE. Trimming at V came to 0 bases and at J to 3 bases, leaving 5 bases not matched to a gene. CDR3 nucleotides: TGTGCCAGCAGCGTAGCAGGGGGGAGTGACTATGGCTACACCTTC. Amino acids: CASSVAGGSDYGYTF.

This clone was found once. This rearrangement joins TRBV30 to TRBJ2-7, with D possibly matching TRBD2 (6 bases). The germline V and J ends were trimmed by 3 bases and 2 bases, with 14 bases remaining between them. Germline loops: CDR1 GTSNPN, CDR2 SVGIG (reference sequence). The CDR3 contains 14 residues. The CDR3 loop is CAWSPGLGAYEQYF. The CDR3 DNA follows: TGTGCCTGGAGCCCGGGACTGGGGGCCTACGAGCAGTACTTC.

The gene calls are TRBV5-4 and TRBJ2-5, with D possibly being TRBD1 (6 bases). Matching the DNA end better, TRBJ2-7 makes the J call doubtful. CDR1 and CDR2 (germline): SGHNT, YYREEE (reference sequence). The CDR3 totals 15 residues. Written as DNA, the CDR3 is TGTGCCAGCAGCTTGGACAGGGCTTCGGGCTACGAGCAGTACTTC. Its protein is CASSLDRASGYEQYF.

The rearrangement joins TRBV11-3 to TRBJ1-3; 8 bases map to TRBD1. Germline V gives CDR1 SGHNT, CDR2 YENEEA. Trimming cost V 1 base and J 7 bases; bases outside gene matches: 9. This CDR3 contains 16 residues. The CDR3 here is CASSLGGTGSWNTIYF. CDR3 bases: TGTGCCAGCAGCTTAGGCGGGACAGGCTCTTGGAACACCATATATTTT.

The chain recombines TRBV18 with TRBJ1-2, with 9 bases that match TRBD1. Germline V gene data show CDR1 as KGHSH and CDR2 as LQKENI. Germline trimming cut 3 bases from V and 4 bases from J; bases unmatched to any gene: 9. This CDR3 spans 16 amino acids. The chain's CDR3 is CASSPSAGTGLYGYTF. The CDR3 region has the DNA TGTGCCAGCTCACCGTCAGCAGGGACAGGGCTCTATGGCTACACCTTC.

CDR3 coding DNA: TGTGCCAGCAGCCTGGGACAGGATGGCACCTACGAGCAGTACTTC. It yields the protein CASSLGQDGTYEQYF. The chain links TRBV6-5 to TRBJ2-7; TRBD1 matches at 8 bases. V shed 6 bases, J shed 2 bases, and the junction held 9 bases outside the gene matches. The CDR3 contains 15 residues. Per germline, CDR1 MNHEY and CDR2 SVGAGI.

The rearrangement uses TRBV5-1 and TRBJ1-2, with a weak D call TRBD1 (5 bases). Per germline, CDR1 SGHRS and CDR2 YFSETQ. Between the trimmed V and J ends, which lost 8 bases and 8 bases, there was a span of 19 bases. The CDR3 spans 13 residues. Here the CDR3 DNA reads TGCGCCAGTCAAGAGGAGCAGGGAATCGGCTACACCTTC. Translating it yields CASQEEQGIGYTF.

Only one count was recorded for this clone. Other DNA sequences from this sample encode an identical CDR3 as well. V gene TRBV29-1 combines with J gene TRBJ1-1; D is possibly TRBD1 (6 bases). CDR1 is SQVTM and CDR2 is ANQGSEA in the germline V gene. The CDR3 loop spans 12 amino acids. V was trimmed by 6 bases and J by 8 bases, leaving 16 bases between them. The DNA of the CDR3 is TGCAGCGTCCAAACAGGGTCCACCGAAGCTTTCTTT. Translated, it gives CSVQTGSTEAFF. The whole variable domain, filled in from reference TRBV29-1 and TRBJ1-1, reads SAVISQKPSRDICQRGTSLTIQCQVDSQVTMMFWYRQQPGQSLTLIATANQGSEATYESGFVIDKFPISRPNLTFSTLTVSNMSPEDSSIYLCSVQTGSTEAFFGQGTRLTVV.

This clone was seen more than once but under ten times. V usage is TRBV5-4 and J usage is TRBJ1-4; the D gene is possibly TRBD1 (5 bases). Germline V gene sequence: CDR1 SGHNT, CDR2 YYREEE (reference sequence). The CDR3 totals 15 residues. V lost 4 bases, J lost 0 bases, and 10 bases lay in between. The CDR3 DNA follows: TGTGCCAGCAGCCGGGGGGTGGCAACTAATGAAAAACTGTTTTTT. Protein sequence: CASSRGVATNEKLFF.